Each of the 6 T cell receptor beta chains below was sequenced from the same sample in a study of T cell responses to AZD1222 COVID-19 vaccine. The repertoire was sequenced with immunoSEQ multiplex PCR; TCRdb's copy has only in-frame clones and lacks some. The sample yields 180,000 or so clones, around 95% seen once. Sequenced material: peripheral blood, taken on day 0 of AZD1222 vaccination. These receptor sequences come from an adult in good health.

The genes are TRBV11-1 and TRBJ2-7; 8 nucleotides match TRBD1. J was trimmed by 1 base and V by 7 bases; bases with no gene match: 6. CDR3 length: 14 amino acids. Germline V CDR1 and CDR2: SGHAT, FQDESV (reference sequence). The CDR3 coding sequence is TGTGCCAGCAACGGACAGGGACCGTCCTACGAGCAGTACTTC. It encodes CASNGQGPSYEQYF.

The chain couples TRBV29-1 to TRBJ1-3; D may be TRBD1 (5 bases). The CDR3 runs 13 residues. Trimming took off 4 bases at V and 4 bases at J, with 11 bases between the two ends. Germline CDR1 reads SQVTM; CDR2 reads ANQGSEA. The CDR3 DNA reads TGCAGCGTTGGGGGGGTGCGGGGAAACACCATATATTTT. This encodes CSVGGVRGNTIYF.

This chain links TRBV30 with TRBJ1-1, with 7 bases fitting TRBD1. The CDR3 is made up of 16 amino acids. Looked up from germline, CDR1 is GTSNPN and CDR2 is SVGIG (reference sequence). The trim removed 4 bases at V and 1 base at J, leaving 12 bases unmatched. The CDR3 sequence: CAWIRSGQHENTEAFF. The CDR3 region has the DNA TGTGCCTGGATACGTTCGGGACAGCACGAGAACACTGAAGCTTTCTTT. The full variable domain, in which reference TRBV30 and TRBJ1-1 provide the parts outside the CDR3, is SQTIHQWPATLVQPVGSPLSLECTVEGTSNPNLYWYRQAAGRGLQLLFYSVGIGQISSEVPQNLSASRPQDRQFILSSKKLLLSDSGFYLCAWIRSGQHENTEAFFGQGTRLTVV.

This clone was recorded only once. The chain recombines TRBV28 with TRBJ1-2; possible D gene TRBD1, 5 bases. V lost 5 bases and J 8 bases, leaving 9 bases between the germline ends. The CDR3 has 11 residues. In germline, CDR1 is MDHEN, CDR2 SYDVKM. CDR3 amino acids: CASSPGPGYTF. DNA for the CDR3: TGTGCCAGCAGTCCGGGACCCGGCTACACCTTC.

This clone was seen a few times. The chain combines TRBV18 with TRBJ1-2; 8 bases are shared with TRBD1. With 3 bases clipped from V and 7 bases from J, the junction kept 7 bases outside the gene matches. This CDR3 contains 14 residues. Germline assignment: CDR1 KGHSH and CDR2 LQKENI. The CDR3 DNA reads TGTGCCAGCTCACCCGACAGGGGAAAGAGTGGCTACACCTTC. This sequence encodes CASSPDRGKSGYTF.

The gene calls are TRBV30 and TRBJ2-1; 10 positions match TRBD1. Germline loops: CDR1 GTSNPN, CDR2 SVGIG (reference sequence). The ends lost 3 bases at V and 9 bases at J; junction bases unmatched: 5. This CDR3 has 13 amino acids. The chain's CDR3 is CAWRGTGEGEQFF. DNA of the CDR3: TGTGCCTGGAGAGGGACAGGGGAGGGTGAGCAGTTCTTC.